This passage covers 16 T cell receptor beta chains from one sample sequenced in a study of T cell responses to AZD1222 COVID-19 vaccine. Some clones are missing from TCRdb's copy, which holds only in-frame ones; the method was immunoSEQ multiplex PCR. The sample includes fewer than 110,000 clones, 70% to 90% seen only once; the top ten take 5.5% to 8%. The source was peripheral blood, collected on day 0 of AZD1222 vaccination. The receptors were sampled from an adult in good health.

The CDR3 bases are TGTGCCAGCAGTGAAAATGGGGGTAGCAATCAGCCCCAGCATTTT. Its protein is CASSENGGSNQPQHF. The rearrangement links TRBV6-4 to TRBJ1-5, with D perhaps TRBD1 (5 bases). This CDR3 has 15 amino acids. V was trimmed by 3 bases and J by 0 bases, leaving 9 bases between them. In germline, CDR1 is MRHNA, CDR2 SNTAGT.

This clone was seen only once. Other DNA sequences in the sample encode the same CDR3. This sequence joins TRBV30 and TRBJ1-5; D is unresolved. Trimming pared 0 bases from V and 0 bases from J, leaving 3 bases between. The CDR3 contains 13 residues. CDR1 GTSNPN and CDR2 SVGIG come from the germline V gene (reference sequence). CDR3 in DNA: TGTGCCTGGAGTGTACGTAGCAATCAGCCCCAGCATTTT. Translated: CAWSVRSNQPQHF. The full variable domain, its missing parts supplied by reference TRBV30 and TRBJ1-5, is SQTIHQWPATLVQPVGSPLSLECTVEGTSNPNLYWYRQAAGRGLQLLFYSVGIGQISSEVPQNLSASRPQDRQFILSSKKLLLSDSGFYLCAWSVRSNQPQHFGDGTRLSIL.

The CDR3 DNA follows: TGTGCCACCAGCAGAGGGGACAGGGGCCTAGGTCAGCCCCAGCATTTT. Its protein product is CATSRGDRGLGQPQHF. The chain carries TRBV15 and TRBJ1-5, with 10 positions matching TRBD1. The V and J ends lost 1 base and 6 bases, in that order; junction bases with no gene match: 6. The CDR3 is 16 amino acids. Germline assignment: CDR1 LNHNV and CDR2 YYDKDF (reference sequence).

The chain joins TRBV4-3 to TRBJ2-6; 12 nucleotides line up with TRBD1. This CDR3 comprises 18 residues. V shed 4 bases and J 2 bases; nucleotides not matched to a gene: 6. Germline CDR1 and CDR2: LGHNA and YSLEER. The CDR3: CASSPGTGGSTGANVLTF. As DNA, the CDR3 is TGCGCCAGCAGCCCCGGGACAGGGGGCTCAACTGGGGCCAACGTCCTGACTTTC.

In the case of this clone: The same CDR3 arises from other DNA sequences in this sample as well. CDR3 in DNA: TGTGCCAGCAGTTATAGACAGGGCAATCAGCCCCAGCATTTT. It encodes CASSYRQGNQPQHF. This chain connects TRBV6-2 or TRBV6-3 to TRBJ1-5, with a tentative D call TRBD1 (6 bases). The germline V gene encodes CDR1 MNHEY and CDR2 SVGEGT. This CDR3 region has 14 residues. With 3 bases removed from V and 2 bases from J, the gap between germline ends came to 8 bases.

J is TRBJ1-2 and V is TRBV4-2; 7 nucleotides line up with TRBD1. The junction had 18 bases not matched to a gene; V was cut back by 0 bases and J by 5 bases. This CDR3 comprises 19 residues. Germline V lookup: CDR1 LGHNA, CDR2 YNFKEQ. CDR3 region: CASSQEGQTSLRGRYGYTF. In DNA, the CDR3 is TGTGCCAGCAGCCAAGAGGGACAGACTTCCCTCCGTGGTAGATATGGCTACACCTTC.

Notes on this clone: At the DNA level, this CDR3 is encoded by other sequences in the same sample as well. This chain links TRBV18 with TRBJ1-1, with unresolved D. V was clipped by 5 bases and J by 1 base, with 5 bases between them. CDR3 length equals 12 residues. Per the germline V gene, CDR1 is KGHSH and CDR2 is LQKENI. CDR3 in amino acids: CASSTRNTEAFF. DNA of the CDR3: TGTGCCAGCTCAACCAGGAACACTGAAGCTTTCTTT.

The chain recombines TRBV7-2 with TRBJ2-1; 7 bases match TRBD1. Per the germline V gene, CDR1 is SGHTA and CDR2 is FQGNSA. The CDR3 totals 13 residues. The junction had 4 bases not matched to a gene; V was cut back by 5 bases and J by 6 bases. The CDR3 nucleotides are TGTGCCAGCAGCCACCGGACAGGCAATGAGCAGTTCTTC. Amino acid sequence: CASSHRTGNEQFF.

The chain uses TRBV4-3 and TRBJ1-4; 7 nucleotides align to TRBD1. Germline V CDR1 and CDR2: LGHNA, YSLEER. The CDR3 is made up of 15 amino acids. V was clipped by 2 bases and J by 8 bases; unmatched bases: 8. As DNA, the CDR3 is TGCGCCAGCAGCCAAACCGGACAGGTTGGGGAAAAACTGTTTTTT. This codes for CASSQTGQVGEKLFF.

V and J are TRBV19 and TRBJ1-4; possible D gene TRBD1, 6 bases. The V and J ends lost 4 bases and 0 bases respectively, with 21 bases between them. The CDR3 runs 19 residues. Germline values: CDR1 LNHDA, CDR2 SQIVND (reference sequence). CDR3: CASSTYRDTRTATNEKLFF. The CDR3 bases are TGTGCCAGTAGTACATACCGGGACACTCGTACAGCAACTAATGAAAAACTGTTTTTT.

This rearrangement joins TRBV9 to TRBJ1-1, with 8 positions matching TRBD1. CDR1 is SGDLS and CDR2 is YYNGEE in the germline V gene. CDR3 length equals 16 residues. V trimming: 0 bases; J trimming: 5 bases; junction bases outside the gene matches: 9. The CDR3 protein is CASSVVGQGSTTEAFF. CDR3 DNA: TGTGCCAGCAGCGTAGTAGGACAGGGTAGTACGACTGAAGCTTTCTTT.

The V gene is TRBV5-1, the J gene TRBJ2-2; a weak D match, TRBD2 (5 bases). The V and J ends lost 1 base and 8 bases respectively, with 15 bases between them. The CDR3 is 15 amino acids. The germline V gene encodes CDR1 SGHRS and CDR2 YFSETQ. In DNA form, the CDR3 reads TGCGCCAGCAGCTTGCCAGAACGGGGAGAAGGGGAGCTGTTTTTT. As protein: CASSLPERGEGELFF.

The chain couples TRBV28 to TRBJ1-5, with D uncertain. The CDR3 loop spans 14 amino acids. Trimming took 2 bases from V and 2 from J, leaving 7 bases between them. Germline loops: CDR1 MDHEN, CDR2 SYDVKM. DNA for the CDR3: TGTGCCAGCAGTTTAGGATTTCGCAATCAGCCCCAGCATTTT. The encoded protein is CASSLGFRNQPQHF. Full variable domain (outside the CDR3, taken from reference TRBV28 and TRBJ1-5): DVKVTQSSRYLVKRTGEKVFLECVQDMDHENMFWYRQDPGLGLRLIYFSYDVKMKEKGDIPEGYSVSREKKERFSLILESASTNQTSMYLCASSLGFRNQPQHFGDGTRLSIL.

The CDR3 reads CASSQPGLAGGPADTQYF. CDR3 bases: TGCGCCAGCAGCCAACCGGGACTAGCGGGAGGCCCCGCTGATACGCAGTATTTT. This chain uses TRBV5-1 with TRBJ2-3; the match to TRBD2 covers 15 bases. The CDR3 runs 18 residues. V shed 4 bases, J shed 6 bases, and the junction held 12 bases outside the gene matches. Per germline, CDR1 SGHRS and CDR2 YFSETQ.

The V gene is TRBV7-3, the J gene TRBJ2-3, with D possibly matching TRBD2 (6 bases). The length of the CDR3 is 14 residues. Germline CDR1 is SGHTA and CDR2 is FQGTGA. V lost 3 bases and J lost 3, with 10 bases in between. The CDR3 spells CASSFRLETDTQYF. The DNA for the CDR3 is TGTGCCAGCAGCTTTCGACTAGAAACAGATACGCAGTATTTT. The full variable domain, its missing parts supplied by reference TRBV7-3 and TRBJ2-3, is GAGVSQTPSNKVTEKGKYVELRCDPISGHTALYWYRQSLGQGPEFLIYFQGTGAADDSGLPNDRFFAVRPEGSVSTLKIQRTERGDSAVYLCASSFRLETDTQYFGPGTRLTVL.

The chain is built from TRBV30 and TRBJ2-1; no firm D call. Germline-derived CDR1 and CDR2 are GTSNPN and SVGIG (reference sequence). Trimming stripped 8 bases from V and 6 bases from J, with 11 bases between. The CDR3 is 11 amino acids. The CDR3 region has the DNA TGTGCCGGTGGGGTCAGCAATGAGCAGTTCTTC. Protein sequence: CAGGVSNEQFF. Full variable domain (rest looked up from reference TRBV30 and TRBJ2-1): SQTIHQWPATLVQPVGSPLSLECTVEGTSNPNLYWYRQAAGRGLQLLFYSVGIGQISSEVPQNLSASRPQDRQFILSSKKLLLSDSGFYLCAGGVSNEQFFGPGTRLTVL.